This TCR beta chain was obtained from a study of blood T cell repertoires in COVID-19. Background on the study: From T cells, B-cell-depleted T cells, or PBMCs came the material, which was cDNA or gDNA.

CDR1 and CDR2 from the germline V gene are SGHRS and YFSETQ. This CDR3 comprises 17 residues. V was pared by 1 base and J by 0 bases, with 14 bases between. Per the original data handling: Reference gene primer amplification in the assay estimated nucleated cell counts. Clones were read by immunoSEQ multiplex PCR, and TCRdb kept only the in-frame ones, dropping some. V, J and clone size are taken as reported in that table, and D and trimming were inferred from the DNA itself. The data contain about 190,000 clones, 65% to 85% of them seen just once; the ten biggest clones take up 5.2%. Sequenced material: peripheral blood. The clonotype was recovered from a woman aged 25 to 39 with acute or convalescent COVID-19. This sequence joins TRBV5-1 and TRBJ1-3; D ambiguous. In nucleotides, the CDR3 is TGCGCCAGCAGCTTGTACGCCAGTCCAAGCTCTGGAAACACCATATATTTT. This gives the protein CASSLYASPSSGNTIYF.